This T cell receptor (beta chain) appears in the sequencing data of a study of CD8+ T cells in alopecia areata. Study-level background: The drug, oral tofacitinib, was given to treated patients at 5 to 10 mg twice daily. General study results and limits: With tofacitinib ongoing, many expanded lesional clones persisted in both scalp and blood. Scalp clonality, along with expanded CD8+ clones among the top 100, was significantly decreased by tofacitinib.

Note on this clone: Antigen: not known.

Sequencing templates came from extracted RNA that was reverse transcribed into cDNA. TCRdb keeps only in-frame clones here, not all; method: immunoSEQ multiplex PCR. The table lists about 160,000 clones, approximately 60% of them singletons. Germline values: CDR1 SEHNR, CDR2 FQNEAQ (reference sequence). The ends were cut back, 7 bases at V and 5 bases at J, with 11 bases in the middle. The CDR3 is made up of 12 amino acids. Specified treatment: oral pan-JAK inhibitor, 5-10 mg twice daily. This sequence was found in a human donor with alopecia areata. V and J are TRBV7-9 and TRBJ2-5; D is ambiguous. Sequencing used CD4+ T cells sorted from blood, obtained at week 24, from a patient treated with tofacitinib. The DNA of the CDR3 is TGTGCCAGCACTCCGGGCGTGGAGACCCAGTACTTC. Protein: CASTPGVETQYF. Using reference TRBV7-9 and TRBJ2-5 for the parts outside the CDR3, the full variable domain is DTGVSQNPRHKITKRGQNVTFRCDPISEHNRLYWYRQTLGQGPEFLTYFQNEAQLEKSRLLSDRFSAERPKGSFSTLEIQRTEQGDSAMYLCASTPGVETQYFGPGTRLLVL.